This T cell receptor (beta chain) was obtained from a study of blood T cell repertoires in COVID-19. Background on the study: Material from acute and convalescent COVID-19 was sourced from the United States, Italy and Spain.

The V and J ends lost 2 bases and 3 bases, in that order; junction bases with no gene match: 3. The germline V gene encodes CDR1 SGHAT and CDR2 FQNNGV. This CDR3 is built from 14 residues. Ages ranged from 18 to 89 years, with residence in 20 to 30 US areas. Each exposed participant met a COVID-19 case in the 2 weeks preceding study entry. Profiling relied on immunoSEQ multiplex PCR, and the TCRdb table lists in-frame clones only, not all of them. The data show around 250,000 clones, with 82% seen just once and 4.5% to 6% held by the top ten. The receptor was derived from a man between 35 and 55 years old who had been exposed to COVID-19. The genes are TRBV11-2 and TRBJ2-7, with 8 nucleotides matching TRBD1. The source material was PBMCs or T cells enriched from blood (not recorded which). The CDR3 reads CASSLTGGIYEQYF. DNA of the CDR3: TGTGCCAGCAGCTTAACAGGGGGAATCTACGAGCAGTACTTC.